This T cell receptor beta chain derives from a study of cytomegalovirus exposure and HLA in healthy donors. Amplification used 60 Vbeta primers and 13 Jbeta primers. Generated by immunoSEQ multiplex PCR, the TCRdb table keeps only in-frame clones and is missing some. The data hold 150,000 to 200,000 clones, with around 84% observed a single time. Points from the study as a whole: A later analysis showed HLA-associated TCR beta chains outstripping equally common others in clonal expansion. In most subjects, TCR beta sequences reportedly gave accurate predictions of HLA-A and HLA-B alleles. Researchers counted around 180 TCR beta chains as cytomegalovirus-associated.

The sample holds a few counts of this clone. The antigen remains unidentified. This TCR was recovered from a young man in good health and CMV-seropositive. Sequenced input: PBMCs.

In nucleotides, the CDR3 is TGCGCCAGCAGCCGAGAAACAGTAGCGTACTACAATGAGCAGTTCTTC. It yields the protein CASSRETVAYYNEQFF. The chain has TRBV4-1 and TRBJ2-1; D is perhaps TRBD2 (5 bases). Trimming removed 4 bases at V and 3 bases at J, with 16 bases between. The CDR3 consists of 16 residues. Germline CDR1 reads MGHRA; CDR2 reads YSYEKL.